These 2 T cell receptor beta chains came from one sample sequenced in a study of Ad26.COV2.S vaccination and SARS-CoV-2 variants. Produced via immunoSEQ multiplex PCR; TCRdb's table is partial and in-frame only. The sample has roughly 460,000 clones; roughly nine tenths are singletons. Treatment: roughly 18 received Ad26.COV2.S at low or high dose, single or two shots; about 5 received placebo; per-sample allocation not given. Samples came from day 63 after the first vaccine or placebo injection. The specimen comprised peripheral blood, sampled in a trial of Ad26.COV2.S vaccine versus placebo. The receptor set was obtained from a person between 18 and 65 years old who received the Ad26.COV2.S COVID-19 vaccine or a placebo.

V and J are TRBV19 and TRBJ1-5, with 7 bases aligning to TRBD1. The CDR3 loop spans 15 amino acids. The trim removed 7 bases at V and 0 bases at J, leaving 6 bases unmatched. The germline gives CDR1 LNHDA, CDR2 SQIVND (reference sequence). The chain's CDR3 is CASTKRDSSNQPQHF. The CDR3 DNA is TGTGCCAGTACCAAACGGGACAGTAGCAATCAGCCCCAGCATTTT.

J is TRBJ2-7 and V is TRBV27; D possibly corresponds to TRBD1 (6 bases). Germline V gene data show CDR1 as MNHEY and CDR2 as SMNVEV (reference sequence). Between the trimmed V and J ends, which lost 5 bases and 4 bases, there was a span of 21 bases. The CDR3 has 16 residues. The CDR3 DNA is TGTGCCAGCAGTCTTGCCCCAGGGGAATACGTGTACGAGCAGTACTTC. This codes for CASSLAPGEYVYEQYF.